Listed here are 8 T cell receptor beta chains from one sample, sequenced in a study of shared clonotypes between healthy human individuals. Naive CD8 cells lacked CD45RO and underwent positive selection for CCR7, leaving out terminally differentiated effector memory CD45RA+ cells. This table comes from immunoSEQ multiplex PCR, and its TCRdb copy is limited to in-frame clones, with some not included. Of about 600,000 clones in the sample, 95% to 98% were seen once. The sequenced sample was naive CD8+ T cells sorted from blood. These receptors were collected from a man aged 25 to 40 in good health.

The chain joins TRBV11-2 to TRBJ2-2; possibly TRBD2 for D (6 bases). Trimming took 4 bases from V and 6 from J, leaving 12 bases between them. CDR1 is SGHAT and CDR2 is FQNNGV in the germline V gene. The CDR3 length is 14 residues. In DNA, the CDR3 is TGTGCCAGCAGCTGGAGGGCGGGATCCGGGGAGCTGTTTTTT. Translating it yields CASSWRAGSGELFF.

V usage is TRBV27 and J usage is TRBJ2-3; no clear D. This CDR3 has 13 residues. In germline, CDR1 is MNHEY, CDR2 SMNVEV (reference sequence). V lost 7 bases, J lost 2 bases, and 10 bases lay in between. Here the CDR3 DNA reads TGTGCCAGCATGAACAGCTACACAGATACGCAGTATTTT. Amino acid sequence: CASMNSYTDTQYF.

The chain has TRBV9 and TRBJ1-3; D unclear. The ends were cut back, 4 bases at V and 0 bases at J, with 14 bases in the middle. Germline V gene sequence: CDR1 SGDLS, CDR2 YYNGEE. CDR3 length: 16 residues. DNA for the CDR3: TGTGCCAGCAGCCCTTTGGGAGGGAGCTCTGGAAACACCATATATTTT. Translation: CASSPLGGSSGNTIYF.

The J gene is TRBJ2-7, the V gene TRBV5-1, with TRBD1 identical over 7 bases. The germline V gene has CDR1 SGHRS and CDR2 YFSETQ. The CDR3 is 14 amino acids. The ends lost 2 bases at V and 3 bases at J; junction bases unmatched: 5. CDR3: CASSFRTGGYEQYF. The CDR3 nucleotides read TGCGCCAGCAGCTTTAGGACAGGCGGCTACGAGCAGTACTTC.

The chain carries TRBV12-1 and TRBJ2-3; TRBD2, the table's D call, lacks a check against the DNA. TRBV12-1 constitutes a pseudogene. The CDR3 runs to 18 residues. The CDR3 loop reads CASSFAPSGESLTDTQYF. The CDR3 nucleotides read TGTGCCAGCAGCTTTGCCCCATCGGGAGAATCTCTCACAGATACGCAGTATTTT.

The J gene is TRBJ1-4, the V gene TRBV7-9; no definite D call. The V gene lost 5 bases and the J gene lost 8 bases, with 6 bases spanning the gap. The CDR3 runs to 11 residues. Germline V gene lookup returns CDR1 SEHNR and CDR2 FQNEAQ (reference sequence). DNA for the CDR3: TGTGCCAGCAGCCGCCGCGAAAAACTGTTTTTT. Translation gives CASSRREKLFF.

This sequence joins TRBV10-2 and TRBJ2-1; 9 bases are shared with TRBD1. The germline gives CDR1 WSHSY, CDR2 SAAADI. This CDR3 has 17 amino acids. The trim removed 2 bases at V and 0 bases at J, leaving 5 bases unmatched. This CDR3 is CASSEPRDRVSYNEQFF. The CDR3 DNA reads TGCGCCAGCAGTGAGCCGAGGGACAGGGTCTCCTACAATGAGCAGTTCTTC.

V gene TRBV9 combines with J gene TRBJ2-4, with D possibly called TRBD1 or TRBD2 (5 bases each). CDR1 and CDR2 (germline): SGDLS, YYNGEE. The CDR3 is 15 amino acids. V lost 3 bases to trimming and J lost 6 bases, with 16 bases between them. The CDR3: CASSAAGASPNIQYF. The CDR3 nucleotides read TGTGCCAGCAGCGCCGCTGGGGCTAGCCCAAACATTCAGTACTTC.